Following are 7 T cell receptor beta chains from one sample sequenced in a study of OX40 agonist ivuxolimab in advanced cancers. Profiling relied on immunoSEQ multiplex PCR, and the TCRdb table lists in-frame clones only, not all of them. There are fewer than 80,000 clones in the sample; 85% occur only once, and approximately 4% lies in the top ten. The starting material was CD4+ or CD8+ T cells sorted from blood, obtained in a trial of the OX40 agonist ivuxolimab. The receptors here all came from an adult with an advanced solid tumor such as melanoma, head and neck, liver or kidney cancer.

The rearrangement links TRBV28 to TRBJ1-1; D not resolved. Germline V gene data show CDR1 as MDHEN and CDR2 as SYDVKM. The CDR3 has 12 residues. V lost 2 bases and J lost 7, with 8 bases in between. The CDR3 nucleotides read TGTGCCAGCAGTTTAGTAGGGTTTGAAGCTTTCTTT. This gives the protein CASSLVGFEAFF.

This clone occurred a few times. The chain links TRBV30 to TRBJ1-1; 8 nucleotides match TRBD1. Germline V gene data show CDR1 as GTSNPN and CDR2 as SVGIG (reference sequence). V was clipped by 7 bases and J by 1 base; unmatched bases: 2. CDR3 size: 12 residues. The CDR3 region has the DNA TGTGCCTACGGACAGGGGAACACTGAAGCTTTCTTT. It encodes CAYGQGNTEAFF.

V usage is TRBV28 and J usage is TRBJ2-2, with 8 bases identical to TRBD1. The V and J ends lost 7 bases and 5 bases, in that order; junction bases with no gene match: 9. Germline values: CDR1 MDHEN, CDR2 SYDVKM. CDR3 size: 15 residues. The CDR3 reads CASKSNRGATGELFF. The CDR3 nucleotides read TGTGCCAGCAAGTCTAACAGGGGGGCGACCGGGGAGCTGTTTTTT.

The chain links TRBV4-1 to TRBJ1-5; 9 nucleotides agree with TRBD1. CDR1 is MGHRA, CDR2 YSYEKL, per germline. The CDR3 runs 16 residues. V lost 7 bases to trimming and J lost 4 bases; unmatched junction nucleotides: 11. As DNA, the CDR3 is TGCGCCAGCACCAAGGAGGGGACAGGGCTAAATCAGCCCCAGCATTTT. Translated, it gives CASTKEGTGLNQPQHF.

The chain employs TRBV28 and TRBJ1-5; D not resolved. Germline V gene sequence: CDR1 MDHEN, CDR2 SYDVKM. This CDR3 is built from 12 residues. Trimming left V 3 bases short and J 4 bases short, with 4 bases between. As DNA, the CDR3 is TGTGCCAGCAGTTTCTTGAATCAGCCCCAGCATTTT. The encoded protein is CASSFLNQPQHF.

This chain links TRBV11-1 with TRBJ2-7; TRBD1 agrees at 8 bases. Germline V gene data show CDR1 as SGHAT and CDR2 as FQDESV (reference sequence). The V and J ends lost 5 bases and 2 bases, in that order; junction bases with no gene match: 5. The CDR3 runs to 14 residues. DNA of the CDR3: TGTGCCAGCAGCCCGGGACAGGACGCCTACGAGCAGTACTTC. Protein product: CASSPGQDAYEQYF. The complete variable domain, with remaining parts taken from reference TRBV11-1 and TRBJ2-7, reads EAEVAQSPRYKITEKSQAVAFWCDPISGHATLYWYRQILGQGPELLVQFQDESVVDDSQLPKDRFSAERLKGVDSTLKIQPAELGDSAMYLCASSPGQDAYEQYFGPGTRLTVT.

Judged by abundance, this clone is medium-sized. The chain carries TRBV12-5 and TRBJ2-5; 9 nucleotides match TRBD1. CDR3 length: 15 residues. The junction had 7 bases not matched to a gene; V was cut back by 7 bases and J by 1 base. Germline values: CDR1 LGHNT, CDR2 FRNRAP. The CDR3 nucleotides read TGTGCTAGTGCCCCACCGACAGGGGGCCAAGAGACCCAGTACTTC. Amino acid sequence: CASAPPTGGQETQYF.